One and the same sample provided the 10 T cell receptor beta chains below, sequenced in a study of cytomegalovirus exposure and HLA in healthy donors. The study ran its PCR with 60 Vbeta and 13 Jbeta primers. Profiling relied on immunoSEQ multiplex PCR, and the TCRdb table lists in-frame clones only, not all of them. Among more than 140,000 clones, roughly four fifths were seen once, and the ten largest hold 5.5% to 6%. Sequenced sample: PBMCs. These receptor sequences come from a man aged 25-45 years in good health and CMV-seropositive.

V gene TRBV29-1 combines with J gene TRBJ1-1, with 8 bases that match TRBD1. Germline CDR1 is SQVTM and CDR2 is ANQGSEA. Trimming cost V 5 bases and J 1 base; bases outside gene matches: 3. The CDR3 is 13 residues long. Written as DNA, the CDR3 is TGCAGCGTTCTGGACAGGGCGAACACTGAAGCTTTCTTT. Translated, it gives CSVLDRANTEAFF.

This chain uses TRBV13 with TRBJ2-1; D not certain. The CDR3 has 13 residues. V was cut by 0 bases and J by 6 bases, with 6 bases left in between. In germline, CDR1 is PRHDT, CDR2 FYEKMQ (reference sequence). The DNA for the CDR3 is TGTGCCAGCAGCTTAGGCCTGTCCAATGAGCAGTTCTTC. Translated, it gives CASSLGLSNEQFF.

The chain is built from TRBV27 and TRBJ1-4; 8 nucleotides align to TRBD1. The CDR3 length is 15 residues. CDR1 is MNHEY, CDR2 SMNVEV, per germline (reference sequence). With V trimmed by 6 bases and J by 8 bases, 11 bases remained unmatched. CDR3 in DNA: TGTGCCAGCAGCCCAAACGACAGGGGTAGAGAAAAACTGTTTTTT. It codes for CASSPNDRGREKLFF. Looking up the rest from reference TRBV27 and TRBJ1-4 gives the full variable domain: EAQVTQNPRYLITVTGKKLTVTCSQNMNHEYMSWYRQDPGLGLRQIYYSMNVEVTDKGDVPEGYKVSRKEKRNFPLILESPSPNQTSLYFCASSPNDRGREKLFFGSGTQLSVL.

V gene TRBV28 combines with J gene TRBJ1-4; D possibly corresponds to TRBD1 (6 bases). Per germline, CDR1 MDHEN and CDR2 SYDVKM. Trimming stripped 4 bases from V and 0 bases from J, with 12 bases between. The CDR3 length is 16 residues. The CDR3 sequence is CASSSDRSATNEKLFF. CDR3 coding DNA: TGTGCCAGCAGTTCGGACAGATCCGCAACTAATGAAAAACTGTTTTTT.

V and J are TRBV5-4 and TRBJ2-1; D might be TRBD1 (6 bases). CDR1 is SGHNT, CDR2 YYREEE, per germline (reference sequence). The V and J ends lost 4 bases and 8 bases respectively, with 19 bases between them. This CDR3 region has 15 residues. The CDR3 bases are TGTGCCAGCAGCAGGAGAACAGGGATCATCGATGAGCAGTTCTTC. This translates into CASSRRTGIIDEQFF.

This clone was counted many times. The chain employs TRBV25-1 and TRBJ1-4; TRBD1 matches at 7 bases. Germline CDR1 and CDR2: MGHDK and SYGVNS. The junction had 11 bases not matched to a gene; V was cut back by 3 bases and J by 7 bases. This CDR3 has 16 residues. The CDR3: CASSESGVTGVEKLFF. The CDR3 DNA reads TGTGCCAGCAGTGAGTCAGGAGTTACAGGGGTTGAAAAACTGTTTTTT.

This chain uses TRBV7-9 with TRBJ1-5, with 8 bases aligning to TRBD1. CDR3 length equals 13 residues. The ends lost 3 bases at V and 6 bases at J; junction bases unmatched: 1. Per germline, CDR1 SEHNR and CDR2 FQNEAQ (reference sequence). CDR3 DNA sequence: TGTGCCAGCAGCTTTGACAGGGGTCAGCCCCAGCATTTT. Protein: CASSFDRGQPQHF.

The chain couples TRBV30 to TRBJ2-1; tentatively, D is TRBD1 (6 bases). The CDR3 totals 15 residues. Germline values: CDR1 GTSNPN, CDR2 SVGIG (reference sequence). V lost 4 bases, J lost 1 base, and 14 bases lay in between. CDR3 coding DNA: TGTGCCTGGATACCAGGGCAGGGGTCCTACAATGAGCAGTTCTTC. It is translated as CAWIPGQGSYNEQFF. The entire variable domain, with the rest obtained from reference TRBV30 and TRBJ2-1, is as follows: SQTIHQWPATLVQPVGSPLSLECTVEGTSNPNLYWYRQAAGRGLQLLFYSVGIGQISSEVPQNLSASRPQDRQFILSSKKLLLSDSGFYLCAWIPGQGSYNEQFFGPGTRLTVL.

This clone turned up a few times. V usage is TRBV7-9 and J usage is TRBJ2-6; TRBD2 might be the D (5 bases). The CDR3 runs to 15 residues. CDR1 SEHNR and CDR2 FQNEAQ come from the germline V gene (reference sequence). V was clipped by 2 bases and J by 3 bases, with 8 bases between them. CDR3 DNA: TGTGCCAGCAGCTTACACGGAGGTGGGGCCAACGTCCTGACTTTC. The encoded protein is CASSLHGGGANVLTF.

As concerns this clone: A read error may produce the germline difference seen at one junction end. V and J are TRBV29-1 and TRBJ2-3, with 7 bases fitting TRBD2. CDR1 and CDR2 (germline): SQVTM, ANQGSEA. This CDR3 region has 11 residues. CDR3 protein: CSAPGLKVQDF. CDR3 coding DNA: TGCAGCGCGCCGGGACTAAAGGTTCAGGATTTT.